This is a list of T cell receptor beta chains from one sample in a study of Ad26.COV2.S vaccination and SARS-CoV-2 variants. Sequencing used immunoSEQ multiplex PCR; TCRdb keeps in-frame clones, though not all of them. The repertoire holds about 350,000 clones, with about nine tenths as singletons. This sample comprised peripheral blood, obtained in a trial of Ad26.COV2.S vaccine versus placebo. These receptors originate from a person aged 18 to 59 who received the Ad26.COV2.S COVID-19 vaccine or a placebo. Each CDR3 is given with its conserved first and last residue. A D gene is named only where the DNA matches it firmly. Size tells how often a clone was seen (once, few, many) or the class of an expanded clone, and some rows leave it out.

>.|TRBJ2-7|TRBD1|TRBV28
TGTGCCAGCAGTCCCCGGGGACAGGGGATCTACGAGCAGTACTTC
CASSPRGQGIYEQYF
>.|TRBJ2-7|.|TRBV7-8
TGTGCCAGCAGCTTAGGCGACGGACCCTACGAGCAGTACTTC
CASSLGDGPYEQYF
>.|TRBJ1-5|TRBD1|TRBV6-2/TRBV6-3
TGTGCCAGCAGTACCGGGACAGGGGGTGTCCAGCCCCAGCATTTT
CASSTGTGGVQPQHF
>.|TRBJ2-7|.|TRBV5-4
TGTGCCAGCAGCTTGAATCCGGGGTACGAGCAGTACTTC
CASSLNPGYEQYF
>.|TRBJ2-7|.|TRBV11-3
TGTGCCAGCAGCTTAGATCACAGGGACGAGCAGTACTTC
CASSLDHRDEQYF
>.|TRBJ1-5|.|TRBV7-9
TGTGCCAGCAGCTTGGCATCTAGCAATCAGCCCCAGCATTTT
CASSLASSNQPQHF
>.|TRBJ1-5|.|TRBV4-2
TGTGCCAGCAGCCAAGATTGGAACAGGGCCTCGGCAAATAGCAATCAGCCCCAGCATTTT
CASSQDWNRASANSNQPQHF
>.|TRBJ2-2|.|TRBV7-9
TGTGCCAGCAGCTTACCCAGTACCGGGGAGCTGTTTTTT
CASSLPSTGELFF
>.|TRBJ2-5|.|TRBV6-5
TGTGCCAGCTCGGGAGCTGATGAGACCCAGTACTTC
CASSGADETQYF
>.|TRBJ2-1|.|TRBV7-3
TGTGCCAGCAGCTTAACGGTTGGCGGCTCCTACAATGAGCAGTTCTTC
CASSLTVGGSYNEQFF
>.|TRBJ2-7|.|TRBV11-2
TGTGCCAGCAGCTACGGCCCAGGGACATGGAGCTACGAGCAGTACTTC
CASSYGPGTWSYEQYF
>few|TRBJ1-1|.|TRBV19
TGTGCCAGTAGTATCACGACTGAAGCTTTCTTT
CASSITTEAFF
>.|TRBJ2-7|.|TRBV6-5
TGTGCCAGCAGCCCGGACAGACAAACGTACGAGCAGTACTTC
CASSPDRQTYEQYF
>.|TRBJ1-1|.|TRBV5-6
TGTGCCAGCAGCTTGTGGGGAGGGACTGAAGCTTTCTTT
CASSLWGGTEAFF
>.|TRBJ1-2|.|TRBV24-1
TGTGCCACCAGTACAGAGAGTCCTTTC
CATSTESPF
>few|TRBJ2-7|.|TRBV6-1
TGTGCCAGCAGTGAATATGGGATCCACGAGCAGTACTTC
CASSEYGIHEQYF
>few|TRBJ2-7|.|TRBV11-2
TGTGCCAGCAGCTTGGAACCGGCAGGCGGTACCTACGAGCAGTACTTC
CASSLEPAGGTYEQYF
>.|TRBJ2-2|.|TRBV29-1
TGCAGCGTGTCCCCCGTGGTAGCTGGGGAGCTGTTTTTT
CSVSPVVAGELFF
>.|TRBJ1-4|.|TRBV6-5
TGTGCCAGCATTCAGGGGTCTAATGAAAAACTGTTTTTT
CASIQGSNEKLFF
>.|TRBJ2-3|TRBD2|TRBV7-2
TGTGCCAGCAGCTTGACTAGCGGGTCACGAGATACGCAGTATTTT
CASSLTSGSRDTQYF
>few|TRBJ1-1|.|TRBV29-1
TGCAGCGCGGGGGGAGTCAACACTGAAGCTTTCTTT
CSAGGVNTEAFF
>.|TRBJ1-5|.|TRBV30
TGTGCCTGGAGTGGAAGAAATCAGCCCCAGCATTTT
CAWSGRNQPQHF
>.|TRBJ1-2|.|TRBV3-1/TRBV3-2
TGTGCCAGCAGCCAAGGAGGAGGGTTTGGCTACACCTTC
CASSQGGGFGYTF
>.|TRBJ2-2|.|TRBV28
TGTGCCAGCAGTTTGTGGCCTAGGAACGGGGAGCTGTTTTTT
CASSLWPRNGELFF
>.|TRBJ1-2|.|TRBV30
TGTGCCTGGAGTGAATGGACAGCAAACTATGGCTACACCTTC
CAWSEWTANYGYTF
>.|TRBJ1-1|.|TRBV11-2
TGTGCCAGCAGCTTAGGAGGACGAGCTAGCACTGAAGCTTTCTTT
CASSLGGRASTEAFF
>.|TRBJ2-7|TRBD1|TRBV6-6
TGTGCCAGCAGTTACCGGGACAGGGACTCTCAGCAGTACTTC
CASSYRDRDSQQYF
>.|TRBJ1-1|.|TRBV27
TGTGCCAGCAGTTTACGGGGCAGGGGCGAAGCTTTCTTT
CASSLRGRGEAFF
>.|TRBJ2-7|.|TRBV4-2
TGTGCCAGCAGCCAAGAGGTCAGGCGCTACGAGCAGTACTTC
CASSQEVRRYEQYF
>once|TRBJ1-1|TRBD1|TRBV5-1
TGCGCCAGCAGCTTGGCCCTTGGACAGGAGGGTGAAGCTTTCTTT
CASSLALGQEGEAFF
>.|TRBJ1-2|.|TRBV5-4
TGTGCCAGCAGCTTCCCCAAGCGGGGGGCCGTCTATGGCTACACCTTC
CASSFPKRGAVYGYTF
>.|TRBJ1-1|.|TRBV5-1
TGCGCCAGCACAAGGACAGAGAACACTGAAGCTTTCTTT
CASTRTENTEAFF
>once|TRBJ2-1|.|TRBV5-1
TGCGCCAGCAGCTTGAGCGCGCCCGGCTCCTACAATGAGCAGTTCTTC
CASSLSAPGSYNEQFF
>.|TRBJ1-1|.|TRBV28
TGTGCCAGCAGTCCCAACAGCGCTCTCGGTGGTGAAGCTTTCTTT
CASSPNSALGGEAFF
>.|TRBJ1-2|TRBD1|TRBV5-6
TGTGCCAGCAGCCCGCCGGACAGGAGGCCACTTTACGTCGATGGCTACACCTTC
CASSPPDRRPLYVDGYTF
>.|TRBJ1-5|.|TRBV7-2
TGTGCCAGCAGGGACTGGTTTAGCAATCAGCCCCAGCATTTT
CASRDWFSNQPQHF